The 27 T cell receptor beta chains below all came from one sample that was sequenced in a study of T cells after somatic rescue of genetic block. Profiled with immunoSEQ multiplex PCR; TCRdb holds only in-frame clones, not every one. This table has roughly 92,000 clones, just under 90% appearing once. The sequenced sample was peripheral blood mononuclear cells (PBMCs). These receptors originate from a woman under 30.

CDR3 sequence: CAWRRGAGTGELFF. CDR3 bases: TGTGCCTGGAGACGGGGGGCGGGCACCGGGGAGCTGTTTTTT. V gene TRBV30 combines with J gene TRBJ2-2, with a weak D call TRBD2 (7 bases). CDR1 GTSNPN and CDR2 SVGIG come from the germline V gene (reference sequence). Trimming removed 3 bases from V and 4 bases from J, with 12 bases in between. This CDR3 region has 14 residues.

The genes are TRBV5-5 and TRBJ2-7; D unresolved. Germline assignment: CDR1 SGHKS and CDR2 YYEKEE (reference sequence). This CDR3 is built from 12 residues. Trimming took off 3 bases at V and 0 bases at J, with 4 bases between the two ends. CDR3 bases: TGTGCCAGCAGCTGGCCCTCCTACGAGCAGTACTTC. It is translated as CASSWPSYEQYF.

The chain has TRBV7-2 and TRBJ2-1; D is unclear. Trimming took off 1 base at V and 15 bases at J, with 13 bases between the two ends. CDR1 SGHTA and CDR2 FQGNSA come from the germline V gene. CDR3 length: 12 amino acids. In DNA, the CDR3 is TGTGCCAGCAGCTTAGTAGAGGCAAGGCGGTTCTTC. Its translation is CASSLVEARRFF.

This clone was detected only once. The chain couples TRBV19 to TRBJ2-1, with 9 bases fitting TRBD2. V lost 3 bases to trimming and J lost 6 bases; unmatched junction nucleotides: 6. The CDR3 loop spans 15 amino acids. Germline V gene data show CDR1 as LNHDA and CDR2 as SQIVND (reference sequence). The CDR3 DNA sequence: TGTGCCAGTAGTATGGGCGGGAGGGCCCTCAATGAGCAGTTCTTC. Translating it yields CASSMGGRALNEQFF.

The CDR3 reads CASSSPLAGGSGNEQFF. The CDR3, as DNA: TGTGCCAGCAGTTCCCCGCTAGCGGGAGGATCGGGCAATGAGCAGTTCTTC. The chain is built from TRBV28 and TRBJ2-1; 11 nucleotides line up with TRBD2. The CDR3 is 17 residues long. Germline trimming cut 4 bases from V and 6 bases from J; bases unmatched to any gene: 11. CDR1 and CDR2 (germline): MDHEN, SYDVKM.

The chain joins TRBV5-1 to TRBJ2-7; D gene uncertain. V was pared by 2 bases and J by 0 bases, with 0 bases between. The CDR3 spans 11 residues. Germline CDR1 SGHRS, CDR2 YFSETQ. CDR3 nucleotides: TGCGCCAGCAGCTTCTCCTACGAGCAGTACTTC. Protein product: CASSFSYEQYF. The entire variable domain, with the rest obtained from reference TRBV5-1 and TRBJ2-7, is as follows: KAGVTQTPRYLIKTRGQQVTLSCSPISGHRSVSWYQQTPGQGLQFLFEYFSETQRNKGNFPGRFSGRQFSNSRSEMNVSTLELGDSALYLCASSFSYEQYFGPGTRLTVT.

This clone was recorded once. Here the CDR3 DNA reads TGTGCCAGCAGTTTATCCGGAACGGGTCCCAATTCACCCCTCCACTTT. It encodes CASSLSGTGPNSPLHF. The chain is built from TRBV28 and TRBJ1-6; D is undetermined. In germline, CDR1 is MDHEN, CDR2 SYDVKM. Trimming pared 1 base from V and 7 bases from J, leaving 14 bases between. This CDR3 contains 16 residues.

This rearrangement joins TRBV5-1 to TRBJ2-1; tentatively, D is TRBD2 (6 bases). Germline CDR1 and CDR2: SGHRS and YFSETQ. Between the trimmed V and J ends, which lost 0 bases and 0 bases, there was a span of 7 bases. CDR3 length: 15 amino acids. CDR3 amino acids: CASSLVRDSYNEQFF. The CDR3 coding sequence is TGCGCCAGCAGCTTGGTGCGGGACTCCTACAATGAGCAGTTCTTC.

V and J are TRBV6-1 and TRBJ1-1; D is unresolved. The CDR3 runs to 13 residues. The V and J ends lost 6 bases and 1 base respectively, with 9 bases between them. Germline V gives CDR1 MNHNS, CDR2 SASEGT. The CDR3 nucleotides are TGTGCCAGCAGGGCCATTGAGAACACTGAAGCTTTCTTT. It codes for CASRAIENTEAFF.

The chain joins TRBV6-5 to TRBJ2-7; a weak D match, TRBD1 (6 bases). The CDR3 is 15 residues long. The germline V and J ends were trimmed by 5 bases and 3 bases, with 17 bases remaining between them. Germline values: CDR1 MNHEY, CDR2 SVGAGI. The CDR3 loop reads CASSKRQGPLYEQYF. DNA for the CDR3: TGTGCCAGCAGTAAAAGGCAGGGGCCGCTCTACGAGCAGTACTTC.

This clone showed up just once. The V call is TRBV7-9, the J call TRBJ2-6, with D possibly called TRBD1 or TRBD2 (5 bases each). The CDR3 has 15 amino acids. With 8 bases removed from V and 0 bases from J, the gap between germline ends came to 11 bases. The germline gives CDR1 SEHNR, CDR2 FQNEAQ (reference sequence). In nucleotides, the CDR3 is TGTGCCAGCGCCGGGGCGATCTCTGGGGCCAACGTCCTGACTTTC. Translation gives CASAGAISGANVLTF. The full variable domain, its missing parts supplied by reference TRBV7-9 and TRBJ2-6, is DTGVSQNPRHKITKRGQNVTFRCDPISEHNRLYWYRQTLGQGPEFLTYFQNEAQLEKSRLLSDRFSAERPKGSFSTLEIQRTEQGDSAMYLCASAGAISGANVLTFGAGSRLTVL.

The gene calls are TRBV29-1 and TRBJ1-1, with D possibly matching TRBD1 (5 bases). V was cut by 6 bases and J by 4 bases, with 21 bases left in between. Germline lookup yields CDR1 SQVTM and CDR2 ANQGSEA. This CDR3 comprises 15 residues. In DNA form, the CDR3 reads TGCAGCGTCGTTGACGTTGGGGCAGGCCTCACTGAAGCTTTCTTT. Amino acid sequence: CSVVDVGAGLTEAFF.

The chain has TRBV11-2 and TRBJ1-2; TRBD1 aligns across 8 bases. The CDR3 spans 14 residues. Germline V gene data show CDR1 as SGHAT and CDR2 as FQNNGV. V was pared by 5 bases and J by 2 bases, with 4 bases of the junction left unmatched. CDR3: CASSLGTGNYGYTF. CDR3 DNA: TGTGCCAGCAGCCTGGGGACAGGAAACTATGGCTACACCTTC.

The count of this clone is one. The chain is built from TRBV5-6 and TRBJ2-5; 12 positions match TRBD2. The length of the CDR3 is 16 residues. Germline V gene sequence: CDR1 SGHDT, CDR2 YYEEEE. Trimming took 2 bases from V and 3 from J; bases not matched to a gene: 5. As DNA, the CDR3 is TGTGCCAGCAGCTTTGGACTAGCGGGGATTGAAGAGACCCAGTACTTC. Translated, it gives CASSFGLAGIEETQYF.

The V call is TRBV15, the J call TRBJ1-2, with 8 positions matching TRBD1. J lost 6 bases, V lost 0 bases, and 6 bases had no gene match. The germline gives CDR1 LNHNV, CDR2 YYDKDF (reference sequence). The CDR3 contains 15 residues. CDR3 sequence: CATSRDRHRGNGYTF. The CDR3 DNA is TGTGCCACCAGCAGAGATCGTCACAGGGGGAATGGCTACACCTTC.

This chain's CDR3 is CASTSTSGNTDTQYF. CDR3 DNA sequence: TGTGCCAGCACCTCAACTAGCGGGAACACAGATACGCAGTATTTT. The chain is built from TRBV2 and TRBJ2-3; TRBD2 aligns across 10 bases. Germline CDR1 is SNHLY and CDR2 is FYNNEI. After removal of 7 bases from V and 2 bases from J, the junction contained 6 bases not matched to a gene. This CDR3 is 15 amino acids long.

The CDR3 protein is CAWRDGGSLVSEQYF. DNA of the CDR3: TGTGCCTGGAGGGACGGAGGGTCCCTGGTGAGTGAGCAGTACTTC. This chain connects TRBV30 to TRBJ2-7; weak D call: TRBD2 (6 bases). The V end lost 3 bases, the J end lost 7 bases, and 22 bases lay between the germline ends. Germline CDR1 and CDR2: GTSNPN and SVGIG (reference sequence). This CDR3 has 15 amino acids.

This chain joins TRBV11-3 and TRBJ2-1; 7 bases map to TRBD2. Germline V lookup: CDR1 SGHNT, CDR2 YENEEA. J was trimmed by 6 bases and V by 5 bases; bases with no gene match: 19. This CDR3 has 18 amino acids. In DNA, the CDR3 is TGTGCCAGCAGCCTGCTCGGCGGGAGTACCGAACGGGGCAATGAGCAGTTCTTC. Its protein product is CASSLLGGSTERGNEQFF.

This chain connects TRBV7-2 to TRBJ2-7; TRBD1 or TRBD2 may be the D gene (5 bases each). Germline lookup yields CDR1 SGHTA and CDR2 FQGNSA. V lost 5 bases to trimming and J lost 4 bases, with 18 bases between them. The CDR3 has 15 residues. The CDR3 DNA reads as TGTGCCAGCAGCCCGCCGGTGGGGGTGTCTTACGAGCAGTACTTC. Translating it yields CASSPPVGVSYEQYF.

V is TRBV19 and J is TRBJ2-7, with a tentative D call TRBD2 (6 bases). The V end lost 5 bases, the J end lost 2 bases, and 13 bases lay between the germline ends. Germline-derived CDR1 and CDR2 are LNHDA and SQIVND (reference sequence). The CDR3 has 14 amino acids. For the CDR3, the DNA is TGTGCCAGTAGTGGATCGGACTACCCCTACGAGCAGTACTTC. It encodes CASSGSDYPYEQYF.

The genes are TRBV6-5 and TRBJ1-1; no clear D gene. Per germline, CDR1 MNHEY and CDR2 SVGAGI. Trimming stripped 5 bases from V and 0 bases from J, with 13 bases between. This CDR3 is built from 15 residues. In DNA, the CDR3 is TGTGCCAGCAGTCTCCAGCCGGGCTTGAACACTGAAGCTTTCTTT. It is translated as CASSLQPGLNTEAFF.

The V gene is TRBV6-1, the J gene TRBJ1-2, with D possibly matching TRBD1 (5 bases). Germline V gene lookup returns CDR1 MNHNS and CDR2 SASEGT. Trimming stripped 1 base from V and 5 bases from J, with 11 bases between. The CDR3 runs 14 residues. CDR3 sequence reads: CASSEGTSPYGYTF. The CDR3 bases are TGTGCCAGCAGTGAAGGGACATCGCCTTATGGCTACACCTTC.

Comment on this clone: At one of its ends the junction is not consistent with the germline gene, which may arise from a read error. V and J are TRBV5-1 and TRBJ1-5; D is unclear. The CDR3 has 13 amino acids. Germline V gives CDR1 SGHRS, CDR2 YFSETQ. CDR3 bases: TGCGCCAGCAACTTGGGCCGTGGTCAGCCCCAGCATTTT. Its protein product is CASNLGRGQPQHF.

CDR3 loop: CASKARRGLYEQYF. The DNA of the CDR3 is TGTGCCAGCAAGGCACGGCGGGGCCTCTACGAGCAGTACTTC. The chain carries TRBV7-8 and TRBJ2-7; TRBD2 is a possible D gene (6 bases). Germline V gene sequence: CDR1 SGHVS, CDR2 FQNEAQ. V dropped 7 bases and J dropped 3 bases, with 16 bases sitting between them. CDR3 size: 14 residues.

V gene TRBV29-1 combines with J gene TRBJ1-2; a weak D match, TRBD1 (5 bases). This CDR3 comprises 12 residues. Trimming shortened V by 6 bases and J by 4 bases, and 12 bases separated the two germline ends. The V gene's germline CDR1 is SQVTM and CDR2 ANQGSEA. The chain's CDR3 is CSVPGRSYGYTF. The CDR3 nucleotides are TGCAGCGTCCCGGGACGGTCCTATGGCTACACCTTC.

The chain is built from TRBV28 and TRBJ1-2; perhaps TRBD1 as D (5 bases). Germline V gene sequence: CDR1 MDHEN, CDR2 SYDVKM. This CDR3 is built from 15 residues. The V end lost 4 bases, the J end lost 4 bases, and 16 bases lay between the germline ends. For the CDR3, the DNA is TGTGCCAGCAGTTCCACCGGGACCGAGCCCTATGGCTACACCTTC. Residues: CASSSTGTEPYGYTF.

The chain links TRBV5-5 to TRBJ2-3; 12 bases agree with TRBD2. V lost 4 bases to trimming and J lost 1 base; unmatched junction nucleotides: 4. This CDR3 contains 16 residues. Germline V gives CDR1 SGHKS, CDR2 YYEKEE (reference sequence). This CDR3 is CASSLLAGGGTDTQYF. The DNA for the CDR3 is TGTGCCAGCAGCCTTCTAGCGGGAGGGGGCACAGATACGCAGTATTTT.